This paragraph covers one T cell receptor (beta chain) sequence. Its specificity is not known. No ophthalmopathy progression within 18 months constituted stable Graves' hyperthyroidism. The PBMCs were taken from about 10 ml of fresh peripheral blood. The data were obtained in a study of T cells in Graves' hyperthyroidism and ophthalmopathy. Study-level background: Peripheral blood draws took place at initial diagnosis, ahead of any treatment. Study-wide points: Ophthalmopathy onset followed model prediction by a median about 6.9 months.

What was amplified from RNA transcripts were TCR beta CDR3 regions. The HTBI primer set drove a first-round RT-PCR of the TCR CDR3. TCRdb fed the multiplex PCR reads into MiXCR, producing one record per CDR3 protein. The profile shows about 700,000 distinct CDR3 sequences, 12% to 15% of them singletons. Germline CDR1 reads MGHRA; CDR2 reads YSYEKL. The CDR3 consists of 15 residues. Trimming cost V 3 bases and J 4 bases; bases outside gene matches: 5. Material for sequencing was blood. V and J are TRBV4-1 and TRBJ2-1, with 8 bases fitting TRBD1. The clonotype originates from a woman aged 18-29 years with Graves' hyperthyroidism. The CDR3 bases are TGCGCCAGCAGCCATCAAGGGACAGGATACAATGAGCAGTTCTTC. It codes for CASSHQGTGYNEQFF.